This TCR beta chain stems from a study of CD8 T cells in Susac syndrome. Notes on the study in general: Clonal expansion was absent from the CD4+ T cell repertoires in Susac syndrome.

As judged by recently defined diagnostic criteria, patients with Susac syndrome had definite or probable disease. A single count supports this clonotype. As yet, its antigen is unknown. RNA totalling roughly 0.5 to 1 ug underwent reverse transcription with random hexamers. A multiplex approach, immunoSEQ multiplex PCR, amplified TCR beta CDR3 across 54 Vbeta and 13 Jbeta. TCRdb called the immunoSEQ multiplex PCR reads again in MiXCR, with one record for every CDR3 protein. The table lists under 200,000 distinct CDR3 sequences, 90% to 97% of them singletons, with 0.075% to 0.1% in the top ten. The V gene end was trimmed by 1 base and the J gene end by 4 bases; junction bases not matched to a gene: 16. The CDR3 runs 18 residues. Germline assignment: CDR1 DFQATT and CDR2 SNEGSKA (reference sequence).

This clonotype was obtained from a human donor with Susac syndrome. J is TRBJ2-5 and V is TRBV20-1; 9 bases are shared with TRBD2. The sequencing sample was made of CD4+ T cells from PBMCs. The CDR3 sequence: CSARGGRGGKALRETQYF. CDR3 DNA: TGCAGTGCTAGAGGTGGGCGGGGGGGCAAGGCACTCCGAGAGACCCAGTACTTC.